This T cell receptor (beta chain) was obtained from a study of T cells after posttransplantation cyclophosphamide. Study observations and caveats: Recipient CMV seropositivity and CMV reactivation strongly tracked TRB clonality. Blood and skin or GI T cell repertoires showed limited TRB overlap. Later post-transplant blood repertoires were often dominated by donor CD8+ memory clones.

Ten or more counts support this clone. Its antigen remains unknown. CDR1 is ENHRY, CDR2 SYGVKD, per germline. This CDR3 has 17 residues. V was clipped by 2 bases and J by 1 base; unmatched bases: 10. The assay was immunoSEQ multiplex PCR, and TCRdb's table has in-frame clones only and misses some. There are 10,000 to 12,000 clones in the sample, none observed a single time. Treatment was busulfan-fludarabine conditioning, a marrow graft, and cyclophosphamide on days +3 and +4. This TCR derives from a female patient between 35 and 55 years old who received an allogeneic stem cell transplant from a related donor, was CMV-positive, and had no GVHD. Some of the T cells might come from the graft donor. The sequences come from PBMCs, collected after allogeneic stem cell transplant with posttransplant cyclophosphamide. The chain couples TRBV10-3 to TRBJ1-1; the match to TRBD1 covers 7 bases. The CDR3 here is CAISEEDRIFRNTEAFF. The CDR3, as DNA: TGTGCCATCAGTGAGGAGGACAGGATCTTCCGGAACACTGAAGCTTTCTTT.